Shown below are 18 T cell receptor beta chains from a single sample sequenced in a study of OX40 agonist ivuxolimab in advanced cancers. The assay was immunoSEQ multiplex PCR, and TCRdb's table has in-frame clones only and misses some. The table lists 65,000 to 85,000 clones, approximately 86% of them singletons, with 2% to 2.5% in the top ten. The sequenced sample was CD4+ or CD8+ T cells sorted from blood, obtained in a trial of the OX40 agonist ivuxolimab. Source of these receptors: an adult with an advanced solid tumor such as melanoma, head and neck, liver or kidney cancer.

The chain uses TRBV6-1 and TRBJ1-2; D uncertain. V was pared by 3 bases and J by 12 bases, with 14 bases between. The CDR3 is 12 amino acids. Germline CDR1 MNHNS, CDR2 SASEGT. The CDR3: CASSDKSWSNTF. The CDR3 nucleotides are TGTGCCAGCAGTGATAAATCGTGGAGTAACACCTTC.

The rearrangement joins TRBV28 to TRBJ1-4, with 8 nucleotides matching TRBD1. The CDR3 covers 15 residues. The V gene's germline CDR1 is MDHEN and CDR2 SYDVKM. The ends lost 6 bases at V and 1 base at J; junction bases unmatched: 4. CDR3 in amino acids: CASSTGGGTNEKLFF. Here the CDR3 DNA reads TGTGCCAGCAGCACAGGGGGGGGAACTAATGAAAAACTGTTTTTT.

The V and J genes are TRBV5-5 and TRBJ2-3, with 7 positions matching TRBD2. CDR1 is SGHKS and CDR2 is YYEKEE in the germline V gene (reference sequence). The CDR3 runs 16 residues. The V segment lost 4 bases and the J segment 0 bases; nucleotides outside the gene matches: 8. The CDR3 DNA reads as TGTGCCAGCAGCACACATCTTAGCGGGAGCACAGATACGCAGTATTTT. Translation gives CASSTHLSGSTDTQYF. Full variable domain (rest looked up from reference TRBV5-5 and TRBJ2-3): DAGVTQSPTHLIKTRGQQVTLRCSPISGHKSVSWYQQVLGQGPQFIFQYYEKEERGRGNFPDRFSARQFPNYSSELNVNALLLGDSALYLCASSTHLSGSTDTQYFGPGTRLTVL.

The chain links TRBV9 to TRBJ2-1, with 13 positions matching TRBD2. CDR3 length: 20 residues. Germline V gene sequence: CDR1 SGDLS, CDR2 YYNGEE. Losses at the gene ends were 2 bases for V and 0 bases for J; bases not matched to a gene: 11. CDR3 protein: CASSVRTSGGESSSYNEQFF. In DNA, the CDR3 is TGTGCCAGCAGCGTTAGGACTAGCGGGGGAGAATCGAGCTCCTACAATGAGCAGTTCTTC. The full variable domain, with the rest looked up from reference TRBV9 and TRBJ2-1, is DSGVTQTPKHLITATGQRVTLRCSPRSGDLSVYWYQQSLDQGLQFLIQYYNGEERAKGNILERFSAQQFPDLHSELNLSSLELGDSALYFCASSVRTSGGESSSYNEQFFGPGTRLTVL.

The chain uses TRBV18 and TRBJ1-3; D remains ambiguous. The CDR3 has 12 amino acids. V lost 3 bases and J 1 base, leaving 1 base between the germline ends. Germline V gene lookup returns CDR1 KGHSH and CDR2 LQKENI. CDR3 sequence reads: CASSPSGNTIYF. In nucleotides, the CDR3 is TGTGCCAGCTCACCGTCTGGAAACACCATATATTTT.

This chain uses TRBV18 with TRBJ2-5, with D tentatively TRBD1 (6 bases). V dropped 5 bases and J dropped 4 bases, with 17 bases sitting between them. The CDR3 has 15 residues. The germline gives CDR1 KGHSH, CDR2 LQKENI. CDR3 amino acids: CASSSRAGEGETQYF. CDR3 coding DNA: TGTGCCAGCTCATCGCGGGCAGGGGAAGGAGAGACCCAGTACTTC.

This rearrangement joins TRBV6-1 to TRBJ2-5, with TRBD1 matching over 7 bases. The trim removed 7 bases at V and 2 bases at J, leaving 4 bases unmatched. The length of the CDR3 is 13 residues. Looked up from germline, CDR1 is MNHNS and CDR2 is SASEGT. CDR3 residues: CASTQDRQETQYF. CDR3 bases: TGTGCCAGCACCCAGGACAGGCAAGAGACCCAGTACTTC.

This chain links TRBV4-2 with TRBJ2-1, with TRBD2 matching 10 bases. CDR1 and CDR2 from the germline V gene are LGHNA and YNFKEQ. The CDR3 is 16 amino acids. V lost 0 bases and J lost 7; bases outside the gene matches: 6. The CDR3 reads CASSQDSLAGENEQFF. The CDR3 bases are TGTGCCAGCAGCCAAGATAGCCTAGCGGGAGAGAATGAGCAGTTCTTC.

The rearrangement joins TRBV6-6 to TRBJ1-6; D is unresolved. V lost 8 bases to trimming and J lost 4 bases, with 9 bases between them. The CDR3 runs 13 residues. The germline CDR1 and CDR2 sequences are MNHNY and SVGAGI (reference sequence). CDR3 amino acids: CASGSLYNSPLHF. The DNA of the CDR3 is TGTGCCAGCGGAAGCCTATATAATTCACCCCTCCACTTT.

The chain recombines TRBV11-2 with TRBJ2-7; 11 bases agree with TRBD2. Trimming took 2 bases from V and 6 from J; bases not matched to a gene: 3. The CDR3 contains 14 residues. Germline values: CDR1 SGHAT, CDR2 FQNNGV. The CDR3 DNA reads as TGTGCCAGCAGCTTAACTAGCGGGAGTGGCGAGCAGTACTTC. Translation: CASSLTSGSGEQYF.

The chain recombines TRBV2 with TRBJ1-3; 10 positions agree with TRBD1. The CDR3 runs to 13 residues. Germline loops: CDR1 SNHLY, CDR2 FYNNEI. J was trimmed by 5 bases and V by 6 bases; bases with no gene match: 1. In DNA, the CDR3 is TGTGCCAGCAGGGGACAGGGGAGAAACACCATATATTTT. Its protein is CASRGQGRNTIYF.

The chain couples TRBV5-6 to TRBJ1-6; 8 bases align to TRBD1. This CDR3 contains 15 residues. Trimming took 3 bases from V and 10 from J; bases not matched to a gene: 9. The germline CDR1 and CDR2 sequences are SGHDT and YYEEEE. In DNA form, the CDR3 reads TGTGCCAGCAGCTATCCCACAGGGGGAGGATCACCCCTCCACTTT. Its protein is CASSYPTGGGSPLHF. Variable domain in full (rest from reference TRBV5-6 and TRBJ1-6): DAGVTQSPTHLIKTRGQQVTLRCSPKSGHDTVSWYQQALGQGPQFIFQYYEEEERQRGNFPDRFSGHQFPNYSSELNVNALLLGDSALYLCASSYPTGGGSPLHFGNGTRLTVT.

This chain uses TRBV6-5 with TRBJ2-3; either TRBD1 or TRBD2 may supply D (7 bases each). The V end lost 5 bases, the J end lost 2 bases, and 14 bases lay between the germline ends. Germline CDR1 and CDR2: MNHEY and SVGAGI. The CDR3 is made up of 15 amino acids. Here the CDR3 reads CASSQTGRVTDTQYF. For the CDR3, the DNA is TGTGCCAGCAGTCAGACAGGGAGGGTCACAGATACGCAGTATTTT.

In this sample, this clone turned up once. This sequence joins TRBV7-2 and TRBJ1-2; TRBD1 might be the D (6 bases). The CDR3 consists of 17 residues. V was pared by 5 bases and J by 1 base, with 20 bases between. Germline V gene data show CDR1 as SGHTA and CDR2 as FQGNSA. CDR3 residues: CASSNNREGNLNYGYTF. The CDR3 nucleotides are TGTGCCAGCAGCAATAACAGGGAAGGGAACCTTAACTATGGCTACACCTTC.

The chain combines TRBV28 with TRBJ1-5; no definite D call. Trimming removed 3 bases at V and 5 bases at J, with 11 bases between. Germline assignment: CDR1 MDHEN and CDR2 SYDVKM. This CDR3 comprises 14 residues. CDR3: CASSFVPNHQPQHF. DNA for the CDR3: TGTGCCAGCAGTTTTGTTCCCAACCATCAGCCCCAGCATTTT.

V usage is TRBV6-5 and J usage is TRBJ1-5; D is unclear. CDR1 and CDR2 (germline): MNHEY, SVGAGI. The V gene lost 2 bases and the J gene lost 6 bases, with 5 bases spanning the gap. There are 12 residues in the CDR3. For the CDR3, the DNA is TGTGCCAGCAGTTACCGCCGTCAGCCCCAGCATTTT. Its translation is CASSYRRQPQHF.

CDR3 sequence reads: CASSLQYF. The CDR3 bases are TGTGCCAGTAGCCTCCAGTACTTC. J is TRBJ2-5 and V is TRBV19, with D hard to call. This CDR3 has 8 residues. V was shortened by 6 bases and J by 10 bases, with 3 bases between the two germline ends. The V gene's germline CDR1 is LNHDA and CDR2 SQIVND (reference sequence).

This clone was counted once. The chain joins TRBV27 to TRBJ2-7, with D uncertain. The V gene's germline CDR1 is MNHEY and CDR2 SMNVEV (reference sequence). Trimming removed 5 bases from V and 2 bases from J, with 10 bases in between. The CDR3 runs to 13 residues. This chain's CDR3 is CASSVDVTYEQYF. CDR3 nucleotide sequence: TGTGCCAGCAGTGTCGACGTAACCTACGAGCAGTACTTC.